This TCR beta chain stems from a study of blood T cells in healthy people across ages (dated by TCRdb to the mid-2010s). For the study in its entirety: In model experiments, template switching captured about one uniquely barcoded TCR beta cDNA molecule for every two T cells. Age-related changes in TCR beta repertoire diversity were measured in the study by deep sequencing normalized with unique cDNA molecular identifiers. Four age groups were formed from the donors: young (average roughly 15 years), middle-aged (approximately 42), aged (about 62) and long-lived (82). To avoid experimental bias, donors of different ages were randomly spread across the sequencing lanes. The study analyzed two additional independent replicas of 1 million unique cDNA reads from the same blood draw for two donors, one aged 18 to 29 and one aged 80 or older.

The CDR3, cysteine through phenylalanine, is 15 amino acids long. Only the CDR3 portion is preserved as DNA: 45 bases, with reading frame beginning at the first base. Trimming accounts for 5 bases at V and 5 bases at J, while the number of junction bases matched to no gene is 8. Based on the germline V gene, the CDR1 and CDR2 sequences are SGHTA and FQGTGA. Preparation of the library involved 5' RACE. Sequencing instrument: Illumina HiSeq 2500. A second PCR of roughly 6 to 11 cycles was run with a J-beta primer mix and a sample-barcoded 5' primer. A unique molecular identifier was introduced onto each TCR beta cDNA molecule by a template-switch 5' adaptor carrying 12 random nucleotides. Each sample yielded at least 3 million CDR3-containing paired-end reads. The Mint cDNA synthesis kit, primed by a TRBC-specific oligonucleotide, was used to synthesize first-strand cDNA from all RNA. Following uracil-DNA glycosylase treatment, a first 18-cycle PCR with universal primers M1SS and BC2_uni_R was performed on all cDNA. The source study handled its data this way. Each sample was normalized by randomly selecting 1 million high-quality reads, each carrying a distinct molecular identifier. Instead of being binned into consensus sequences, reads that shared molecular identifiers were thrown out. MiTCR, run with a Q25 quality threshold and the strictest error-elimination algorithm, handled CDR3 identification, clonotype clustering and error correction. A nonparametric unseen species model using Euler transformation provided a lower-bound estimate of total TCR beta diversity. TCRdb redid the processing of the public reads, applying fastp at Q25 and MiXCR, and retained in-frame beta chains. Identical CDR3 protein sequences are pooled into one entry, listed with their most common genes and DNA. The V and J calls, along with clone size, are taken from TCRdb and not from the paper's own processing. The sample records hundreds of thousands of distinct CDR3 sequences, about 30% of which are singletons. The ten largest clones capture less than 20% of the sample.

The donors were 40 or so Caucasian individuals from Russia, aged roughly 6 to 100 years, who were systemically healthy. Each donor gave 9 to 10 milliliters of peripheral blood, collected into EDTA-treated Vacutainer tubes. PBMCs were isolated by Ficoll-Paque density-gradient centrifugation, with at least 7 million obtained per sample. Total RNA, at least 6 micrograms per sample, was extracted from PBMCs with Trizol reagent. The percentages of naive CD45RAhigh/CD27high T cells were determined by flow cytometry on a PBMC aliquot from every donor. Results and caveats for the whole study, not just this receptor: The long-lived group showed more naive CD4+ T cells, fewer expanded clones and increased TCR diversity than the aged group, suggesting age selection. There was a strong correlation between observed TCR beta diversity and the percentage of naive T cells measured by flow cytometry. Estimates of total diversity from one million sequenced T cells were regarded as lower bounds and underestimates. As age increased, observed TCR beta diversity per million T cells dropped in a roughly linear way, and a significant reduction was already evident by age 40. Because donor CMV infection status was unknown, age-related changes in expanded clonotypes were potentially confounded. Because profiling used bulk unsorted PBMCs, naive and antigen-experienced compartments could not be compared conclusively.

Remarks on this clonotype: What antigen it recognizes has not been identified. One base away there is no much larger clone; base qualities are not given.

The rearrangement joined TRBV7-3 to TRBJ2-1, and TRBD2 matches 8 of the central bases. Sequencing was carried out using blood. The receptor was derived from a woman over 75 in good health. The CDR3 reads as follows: CASSPRGGLDNEQFF. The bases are TGTGCCAGCAGCCCCCGGGGGGGTCTGGACAATGAGCAGTTCTTC.